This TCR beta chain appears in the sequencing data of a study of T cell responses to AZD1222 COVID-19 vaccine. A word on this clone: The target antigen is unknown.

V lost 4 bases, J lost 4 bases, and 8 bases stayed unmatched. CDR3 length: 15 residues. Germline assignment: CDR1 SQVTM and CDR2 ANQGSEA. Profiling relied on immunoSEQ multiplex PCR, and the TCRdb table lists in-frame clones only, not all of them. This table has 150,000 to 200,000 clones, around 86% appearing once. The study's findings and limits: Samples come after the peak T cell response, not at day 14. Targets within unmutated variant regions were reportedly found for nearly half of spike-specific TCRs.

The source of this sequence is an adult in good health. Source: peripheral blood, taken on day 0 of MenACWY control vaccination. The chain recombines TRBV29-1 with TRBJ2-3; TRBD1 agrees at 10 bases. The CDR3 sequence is CSVAETGGFADTQYF. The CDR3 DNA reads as TGCAGCGTTGCTGAGACAGGGGGCTTTGCAGATACGCAGTATTTT.